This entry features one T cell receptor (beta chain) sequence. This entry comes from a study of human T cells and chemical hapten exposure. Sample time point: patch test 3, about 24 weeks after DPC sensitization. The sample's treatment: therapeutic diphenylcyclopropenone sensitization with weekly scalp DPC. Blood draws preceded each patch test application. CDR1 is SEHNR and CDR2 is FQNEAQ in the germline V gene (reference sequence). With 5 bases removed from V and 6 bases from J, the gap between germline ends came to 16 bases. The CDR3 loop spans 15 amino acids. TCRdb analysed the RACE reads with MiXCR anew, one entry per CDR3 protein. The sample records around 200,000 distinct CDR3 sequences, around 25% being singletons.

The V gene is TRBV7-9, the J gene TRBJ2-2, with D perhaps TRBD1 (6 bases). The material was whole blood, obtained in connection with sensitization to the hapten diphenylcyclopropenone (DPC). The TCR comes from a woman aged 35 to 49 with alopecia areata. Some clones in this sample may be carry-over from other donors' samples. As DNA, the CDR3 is TGTGCCAGCAGCGCCTACCACAGGGCCGCCGGGGAGCTGTTTTTT. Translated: CASSAYHRAAGELFF. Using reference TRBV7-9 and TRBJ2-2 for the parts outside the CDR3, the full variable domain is DTGVSQNPRHKITKRGQNVTFRCDPISEHNRLYWYRQTLGQGPEFLTYFQNEAQLEKSRLLSDRFSAERPKGSFSTLEIQRTEQGDSAMYLCASSAYHRAAGELFFGEGSRLTVL.